These T cell receptor beta chains were read from a single sample in a study of blood T cell repertoires in COVID-19. Assay: immunoSEQ multiplex PCR; the TCRdb copy retains only in-frame clones and omits some. The repertoire has roughly 79,000 clones, around 84% of them found once; the top ten carry about 3.8%. The sequenced sample consisted of peripheral blood. These receptors originate from a man aged 45 to 65 with acute or convalescent COVID-19. CDR3s include the opening cysteine and the closing phenylalanine or tryptophan. Fields, in order: D gene, V gene, CDR3 protein. The D gene is left open where the match is weak.

TRBD2	TRBV7-7	CASSSGLAGAQAEQFF
TRBD1	TRBV6-5	CASSTGQGGWEQYF
-	TRBV5-1	CASSLERPSIQYF
-	TRBV21-1	CASTYSGANVLTF
-	TRBV7-2	CASSSSVGGGYTQYF
-	TRBV19	CASSIGQSEAFF
-	TRBV5-1	CASSLWDNGGQYF
TRBD1	TRBV19	CASSPGDRGFNQPQHF
TRBD1	TRBV7-9	CASSSKTGNNSPLHF
-	TRBV5-6	CASSRIGGNTIYF
TRBD2	TRBV30	CAFQRLAVQETQYF
-	TRBV30	CAWSPTLGEQYF
-	TRBV19	CASNKGEDQPQHF
TRBD1	TRBV2	CASSDRDSYEQYF
-	TRBV7-9	CASTAGFGPYEQYF
-	TRBV12-5	CASRAGATDTQYF
-	TRBV28	CASSQPLEGMYEQYF
-	TRBV29-1	CSVNAGLLYEQYF
TRBD1	TRBV9	CASSWGTANSPLHF
-	TRBV27	CASRHTSGANVLTF
-	TRBV28	CASSTHRDGSPLHF
TRBD1	TRBV5-4	CASSLPGQGPYEQYF
TRBD1	TRBV3-1/TRBV3-2	CASSQGQVNYGYTF
-	TRBV23-1	CARGAGYAYEQYF
-	TRBV19	CASSIGGISNQPQHF